This TCR beta chain was identified during a study of T cells after yellow fever vaccination. About the study: Where fractions had low cell numbers, libraries were prepared from them with the SMART-Seq v4 Ultra Low Input RNA kit. Study results and caveats: Although most clonotypes did not, a small share appeared in both CD4 and CD8 compartments.

About this clonotype itself: Antigen: not known.

After removal of 5 bases from V and 6 bases from J, the junction contained 7 bases not matched to a gene. The CDR3 totals 14 residues. CDR1 LNHNV and CDR2 YYDKDF come from the germline V gene (reference sequence). By 5'RACE template switching, TCR cDNA was produced, with a universal primer site and UMIs added in the process. MiXCR, run by TCRdb on the 5' RACE reads, gives a single entry per CDR3 protein. Of roughly 70,000 distinct CDR3 sequences detected, just under 8% appear once; the ten largest clones hold 35% to 45%. The chain employs TRBV15 and TRBJ2-7, with 10 bases aligning to TRBD1. Sequenced here: CD8+ T cells sorted from PBMCs, sampled on the day of the yellow fever booster vaccination. The sequence was obtained from a young man who received the YFV17D yellow fever vaccine. The CDR3 spells CATSGGTGEVEQYF. In DNA, the CDR3 is TGTGCCACCAGCGGAGGGACAGGGGAAGTCGAGCAGTACTTC.